Listed here is a single T cell receptor (beta chain). Antigen: not known. The record originates from a study of cytomegalovirus exposure and HLA in healthy donors. Overall study results and limits: A few of the chains that were CMV-associated were confirmed in vitro to be specific for CMV antigens.

Primers included in the PCR were 60 Vbeta and 13 Jbeta primers. Per the study methods: An analysis that came later counted 70 million to 100 million unique TCR beta chains, approximately 11 million shared. The method was immunoSEQ multiplex PCR; TCRdb's version includes in-frame clones alone and lacks a portion of them. V, J and clone size derive from that table, while D and trimming were established from the DNA sequence. There are under 200,000 clones in the sample; about three quarters occur only once, and around 2.5% lies in the top ten. V was shortened by 0 bases and J by 6 bases, with 12 bases between the two germline ends. The CDR3 covers 14 residues. CDR1 is SGHTS, CDR2 YDEGEE, per germline.

The sequence derives from a female donor in good health and CMV-seronegative. The chain recombines TRBV5-8 with TRBJ2-5; D remains unclear. Source material: PBMCs. CDR3 sequence reads: CASSLAQNGKTQYF. CDR3 sequence (DNA): TGTGCCAGCAGCTTGGCCCAAAATGGCAAGACCCAGTACTTC.